Given below is one TCR beta chain in context. The data stem from a study of naive and memory T cell subsets. Germline CDR1 is GTSNPN and CDR2 is SVGIG (reference sequence). Trimming pared 2 bases from V and 2 bases from J, leaving 7 bases between. The length of the CDR3 is 12 residues. Four PCR rounds used nested alpha and beta constant region primers plus the SP2 primer. MiXCR, applied by TCRdb to the 5' RACE reads, yields one record per CDR3 protein. The table includes 55,000 to 70,000 distinct CDR3 sequences, 6.5% to 8.5% detected once. TCR cDNA received a 3' ligated oligonucleotide that carried a UMI.

This TCR came from a female donor in good health. The chain combines TRBV30 with TRBJ2-7; D is uncertain. Here the CDR3 DNA reads TGTGCCTGGAGTACCCTAGCCTACGAGCAGTACTTC. Its translation: CAWSTLAYEQYF.